Below, 13 T cell receptor beta chains from the same sample are listed, as sequenced in a study of a mutant IDH1 vaccine in newly diagnosed glioma (dated by TCRdb to the early 2020s). To prepare the library, the immunoSEQ multiplex PCR assay was applied. Entries here come from immuneACCESS through TCRdb and include only in-frame sequences with V and J called. Some clones fail to appear in such tables; in the studies checked, an unresolved V gene covers under half of the shortfall, and the cause of the remainder is unknown. The sample table lists around 55,000 clones, 80% of them with a count of one. The leading ten clones occupy 6.2% of the sample. Sample time point, as interpreted from the label and publication: week 23, last vaccination. Each vaccine dose, consisting of 300 ug of a 20-mer mutant IDH1 peptide in Montanide, was administered subcutaneously with topical imiquimod. Which antigens these TCRs recognize remains unknown.

Sequencing used PBMCs, obtained from a glioma patient whose treatment included an IDH1 peptide vaccine. The receptor set was obtained from a man aged 40-50 years with glioma.

The chain joins TRBV6-1 to TRBJ2-7; 10 bases fit TRBD2. The CDR3 runs to 15 residues. From germline, CDR1 is MNHNS and CDR2 SASEGT. Trimming at V came to 10 bases and at J to 1 base, leaving 10 bases not matched to a gene. In nucleotides, the CDR3 is TGTGCCACCCTCCGGGGACTAGCGAGATCCTACGAGCAGTACTTC. It specifies CATLRGLARSYEQYF.

The chain recombines TRBV7-9 with TRBJ2-7; a possible D gene is TRBD2 (5 bases). Trimming took off 1 base at V and 0 bases at J, with 13 bases between the two ends. Germline V CDR1 and CDR2: SEHNR, FQNEAQ (reference sequence). CDR3 length: 16 residues. CDR3: CASSLDLWRSSYEQYF. CDR3 bases: TGTGCCAGCAGCTTAGATCTCTGGAGGAGCTCCTACGAGCAGTACTTC.

Only one count was recorded for this clone. This rearrangement joins TRBV6-5 to TRBJ2-1; the match to TRBD1 covers 9 bases. CDR1 MNHEY and CDR2 SVGAGI come from the germline V gene. The CDR3 extends over 13 amino acids. The V and J ends lost 6 bases and 8 bases, in that order; junction bases with no gene match: 5. CDR3 nucleotides: TGTGCCAGCAGCCCTACAGGGGGCTATGAGCAGTTCTTC. Protein sequence: CASSPTGGYEQFF.

The J gene is TRBJ2-5, the V gene TRBV13; 8 positions match TRBD2. This CDR3 has 15 amino acids. The V and J ends lost 5 bases and 5 bases, in that order; junction bases with no gene match: 10. In germline, CDR1 is PRHDT, CDR2 FYEKMQ (reference sequence). The DNA for the CDR3 is TGTGCCAGCAGCACCCGTCGCGGGGGGCGGGAGACCCAGTACTTC. Protein sequence: CASSTRRGGRETQYF.

The chain carries TRBV7-9 and TRBJ2-2; D possibly matches TRBD1 or TRBD2 (5 bases each). The V end was cut by 4 bases, the J end by 4 bases, with 10 bases between. Germline CDR1 is SEHNR and CDR2 is FQNEAQ (reference sequence). This CDR3 is built from 14 residues. The CDR3 is CASSSGTGTGELFF. Here the CDR3 DNA reads TGTGCCAGCAGCTCCGGGACCGGCACCGGGGAGCTGTTTTTT. The whole variable domain, remainder taken from reference TRBV7-9 and TRBJ2-2, is DTGVSQNPRHKITKRGQNVTFRCDPISEHNRLYWYRQTLGQGPEFLTYFQNEAQLEKSRLLSDRFSAERPKGSFSTLEIQRTEQGDSAMYLCASSSGTGTGELFFGEGSRLTVL.

This clone was observed once. The chain couples TRBV6-1 to TRBJ1-1; 8 nucleotides align to TRBD1. Per germline, CDR1 MNHNS and CDR2 SASEGT. This CDR3 contains 14 residues. V dropped 5 bases and J dropped 5; count of bases not matched to a gene: 7. The CDR3 sequence is CASSNDRGKTEAFF. CDR3 in DNA: TGTGCCAGCAGTAACGACAGGGGAAAGACTGAAGCTTTCTTT.

Remarks on this clone: Additional DNA sequences in this sample encode the identical CDR3. The V and J genes are TRBV15 and TRBJ1-2; possibly TRBD1 for D (5 bases). This CDR3 is 13 amino acids long. Deletions cut 0 bases from V and 4 bases from J, with 6 bases between. Germline CDR1 LNHNV, CDR2 YYDKDF (reference sequence). The CDR3 is CATSRDGTYGYTF. The CDR3 DNA follows: TGTGCCACCAGCAGAGACGGGACCTATGGCTACACCTTC.

This clone occurred once. The CDR3 sequence is CASSRQPTNEKLFF. As DNA, the CDR3 is TGTGCCAGCAGTCGACAGCCAACTAATGAAAAACTGTTTTTT. The V call is TRBV6-5, the J call TRBJ1-4; perhaps TRBD1 as D (5 bases). There are 14 residues in the CDR3. The V end was cut by 5 bases, the J end by 0 bases, with 7 bases between. Germline V gene sequence: CDR1 MNHEY, CDR2 SVGAGI.

The chain recombines TRBV5-1 with TRBJ2-7; 7 bases map to TRBD1. V gave up 0 bases and J gave up 7 bases; unmatched junction bases: 4. Looked up from germline, CDR1 is SGHRS and CDR2 is YFSETQ. CDR3 length: 13 amino acids. The chain's CDR3 is CASSLEGAREQYF. In nucleotides, the CDR3 is TGCGCCAGCAGCTTGGAGGGGGCGCGAGAGCAGTACTTC.

This sequence joins TRBV10-3 and TRBJ1-6, with a weak D call TRBD1 (5 bases). The CDR3 totals 14 residues. V lost 5 bases and J 7 bases, leaving 12 bases between the germline ends. Germline loops: CDR1 ENHRY, CDR2 SYGVKD. The CDR3, as DNA: TGTGCCATCAGTTACAGGACTTTCAATTCACCCCTCCACTTT. It encodes CAISYRTFNSPLHF.

This sequence joins TRBV5-6 and TRBJ2-7; possibly TRBD1 or TRBD2 for D (6 bases each). Looked up from germline, CDR1 is SGHDT and CDR2 is YYEEEE. V shed 3 bases and J shed 2 bases, with 12 bases lying between them. The CDR3 has 14 residues. Here the CDR3 DNA reads TGTGCCAGCAGCTCCGATGGGGGGCCCTACGAGCAGTACTTC. Its protein is CASSSDGGPYEQYF.

V and J are TRBV29-1 and TRBJ1-2; D gene unclear. Germline V gene sequence: CDR1 SQVTM, CDR2 ANQGSEA. This CDR3 comprises 12 residues. V was clipped by 4 bases and J by 6 bases, with 12 bases between them. CDR3 DNA sequence: TGCAGCGTTGGTCCCCGCGAGGATGGCTACACCTTC. Its translation: CSVGPREDGYTF.

This CDR3 reads CASRAQGSGANVLTF. The CDR3 DNA follows: TGTGCCAGCAGAGCACAGGGCTCTGGGGCCAACGTCCTGACTTTC. The chain combines TRBV6-5 with TRBJ2-6; a possible D gene is TRBD1 (6 bases). The CDR3 is made up of 15 amino acids. CDR1 is MNHEY and CDR2 is SVGAGI in the germline V gene. Trimming stripped 6 bases from V and 0 bases from J, with 9 bases between.